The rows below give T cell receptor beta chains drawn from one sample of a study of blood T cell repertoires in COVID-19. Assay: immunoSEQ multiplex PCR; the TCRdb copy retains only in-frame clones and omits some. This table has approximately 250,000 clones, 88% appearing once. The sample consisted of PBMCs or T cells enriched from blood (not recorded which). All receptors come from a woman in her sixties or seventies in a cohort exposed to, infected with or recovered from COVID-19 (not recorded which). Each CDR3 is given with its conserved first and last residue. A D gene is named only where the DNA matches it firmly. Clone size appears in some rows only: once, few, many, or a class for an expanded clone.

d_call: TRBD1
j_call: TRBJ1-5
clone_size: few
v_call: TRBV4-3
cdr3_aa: CASSQPNRGQGNQPQHF
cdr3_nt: TGCGCCAGCAGCCAACCCAACAGGGGGCAGGGCAATCAGCCCCAGCATTTT

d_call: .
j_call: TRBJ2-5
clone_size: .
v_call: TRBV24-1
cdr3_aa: CATSERGTAGETQYF
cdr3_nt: TGTGCCACCAGTGAACGAGGGACTGCGGGGGAGACCCAGTACTTC

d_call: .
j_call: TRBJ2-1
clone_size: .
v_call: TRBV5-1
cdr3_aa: CASSDLQGNEQFF
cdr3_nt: TGCGCCAGCAGCGACTTACAGGGCAATGAGCAGTTCTTC

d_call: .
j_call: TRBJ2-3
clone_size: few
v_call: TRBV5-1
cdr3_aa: CAMPNTDTQYF
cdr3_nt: TGCGCCATGCCTAACACAGATACGCAGTATTTT

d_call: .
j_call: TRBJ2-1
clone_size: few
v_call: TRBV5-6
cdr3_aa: CASSPLQTGYNEQFF
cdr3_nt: TGTGCCAGCAGCCCCCTCCAGACTGGTTACAATGAGCAGTTCTTC

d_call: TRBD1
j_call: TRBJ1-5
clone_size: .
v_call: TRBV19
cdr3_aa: CASSTTGEGFQPQHF
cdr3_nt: TGTGCCAGTAGTACGACAGGGGAAGGATTTCAGCCCCAGCATTTT

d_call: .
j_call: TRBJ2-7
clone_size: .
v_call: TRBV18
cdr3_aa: CASSPGSPLYEQYF
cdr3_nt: TGTGCCAGCTCACCAGGCAGTCCGCTCTACGAGCAGTACTTC

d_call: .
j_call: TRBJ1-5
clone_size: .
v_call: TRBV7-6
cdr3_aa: CASSLGGTFNQPQHF
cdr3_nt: TGTGCCAGCAGCTTAGGTGGGACATTTAATCAGCCCCAGCATTTT

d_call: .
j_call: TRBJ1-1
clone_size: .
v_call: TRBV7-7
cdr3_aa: CASTPGGGKDTEAFF
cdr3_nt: TGTGCTAGCACCCCCGGGGGGGGGAAGGACACTGAAGCTTTCTTT

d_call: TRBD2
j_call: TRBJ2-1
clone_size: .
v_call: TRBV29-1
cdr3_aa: CSAPAGGLGIEQFF
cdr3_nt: TGCAGCGCCCCGGCGGGAGGGCTTGGTATTGAGCAGTTCTTC

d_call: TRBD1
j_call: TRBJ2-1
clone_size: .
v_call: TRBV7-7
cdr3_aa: CASSLTTGVYNEQFF
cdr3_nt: TGTGCTAGCAGCTTAACGACAGGGGTCTACAATGAGCAGTTCTTC

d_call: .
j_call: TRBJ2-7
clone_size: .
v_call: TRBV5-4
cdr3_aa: CASSLGGVEQYF
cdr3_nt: TGTGCCAGCAGCTTAGGAGGGGTCGAGCAGTACTTC

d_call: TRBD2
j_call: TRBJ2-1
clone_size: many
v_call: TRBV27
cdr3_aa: CANVIAGDSYNEQFF
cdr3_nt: TGTGCCAACGTTATAGCGGGGGACTCCTACAATGAGCAGTTCTTC

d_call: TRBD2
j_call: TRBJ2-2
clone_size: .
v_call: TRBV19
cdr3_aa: CASSIDTGTTGAGELFF
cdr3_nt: TGTGCCAGTAGTATAGATACCGGGACTACGGGCGCCGGGGAGCTGTTTTTT

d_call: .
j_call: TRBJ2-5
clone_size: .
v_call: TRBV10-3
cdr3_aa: CAISGRLEETQYF
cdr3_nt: TGTGCCATCAGTGGGAGACTAGAGGAGACCCAGTACTTC

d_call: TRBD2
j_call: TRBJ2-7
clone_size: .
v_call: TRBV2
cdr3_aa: CASSVGTSGSYEQYF
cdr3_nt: TGTGCCAGCAGTGTTGGGACTAGCGGATCCTACGAGCAGTACTTC